This T cell receptor (beta chain) derives from a study of blood T cells in healthy people across ages. CDR1 and CDR2 from the germline V gene are SGHRS and YFSETQ. The CDR3 totals 16 residues. J was trimmed by 4 bases and V by 3 bases; bases with no gene match: 6. The use of a sample-barcoded 5' primer and a J-beta primer mix characterized a second PCR of roughly 7 to 11 cycles. TCRdb recomputed calls from the 5' RACE reads with MiXCR, one row per CDR3 protein. The sample includes roughly 1 million distinct CDR3 sequences, 20% to 25% seen only once; the top ten take around 0.75%. A further study also used this sample, focusing on T cells of mothers and their children.

Sample: blood. The genes are TRBV5-1 and TRBJ2-2; TRBD1 matches at 10 bases. This TCR was recovered from a girl aged 2 to 10 in good health. As DNA, the CDR3 is TGCGCCAGCAGCTCCGGACAGGGGGAAAGCACCGGGGAGCTGTTTTTT. It is translated as CASSSGQGESTGELFF.